The clone carrying this T cell receptor beta chain was counted a few times. The data originate from a study of blood T cell repertoires in COVID-19. Study-wide context: Samples came from the United States, Italy and Spain, spanning acute and convalescent COVID-19. PBMCs, B-cell-depleted T cells, or T cells were the source of the cDNA or gDNA that made up the material.

Germline V gene sequence: CDR1 SGHVS, CDR2 FQNEAQ. The CDR3 runs to 14 residues. V was pared by 5 bases and J by 1 base, with 4 bases of the junction left unmatched. In the study's own analysis: It was from reference gene primer amplification that nucleated cell counts were estimated. Measured with immunoSEQ multiplex PCR; TCRdb has only the in-frame clones, and not every one. The V and J calls and clone size were taken over from that table, and D and trimming were inferred from the DNA. The sample has tens of thousands of clones, about three quarters seen once; the top ten hold more than 5%. The receptor was isolated from a man aged 50 to 59 with active or convalescent COVID-19. The sequenced sample consisted of peripheral blood. This chain links TRBV7-8 with TRBJ1-1, with 7 bases identical to TRBD1. The CDR3 nucleotides read TGTGCCAGCAGCCGAGGGACAGCGAACACTGAAGCTTTCTTT. Its translation is CASSRGTANTEAFF.